A single sample is the source of the 7 T cell receptor beta chains below, sequenced in a study of CD8+ T cells in alopecia areata. cDNA reverse transcribed from extracted RNA served as the sequencing template. Sequencing was performed with immunoSEQ multiplex PCR; in TCRdb, only in-frame clones are kept and a portion is missing. Of some 82,000 clones in the sample, around 54% were seen once. Sequenced: NKG2D-high CD8+ T cells sorted from blood. Every receptor here comes from a human donor with alopecia areata.

This clone was seen a handful of times. The J gene is TRBJ1-1, the V gene TRBV30; the D gene is possibly TRBD1 (5 bases). The CDR3 consists of 13 residues. Between the trimmed V and J ends, which lost 0 bases and 3 bases, there was a span of 8 bases. CDR1 is GTSNPN and CDR2 is SVGIG in the germline V gene (reference sequence). CDR3 DNA sequence: TGTGCCTGGAGTGTGTCGGGGGACACTGAAGCTTTCTTT. Translation: CAWSVSGDTEAFF. Based on the CDR3 plus reference TRBV30 and TRBJ1-1, the full variable domain is SQTIHQWPATLVQPVGSPLSLECTVEGTSNPNLYWYRQAAGRGLQLLFYSVGIGQISSEVPQNLSASRPQDRQFILSSKKLLLSDSGFYLCAWSVSGDTEAFFGQGTRLTVV.

This chain joins TRBV29-1 and TRBJ1-2; the D gene is possibly TRBD1 (6 bases). The V end lost 4 bases, the J end lost 5 bases, and 8 bases lay between the germline ends. CDR3 length: 11 residues. Germline values: CDR1 SQVTM, CDR2 ANQGSEA. The CDR3 spells CSVARGYGYTF. The CDR3 DNA follows: TGCAGCGTTGCAAGGGGGTATGGCTACACCTTC.

This clone appeared a few times. The V and J genes are TRBV7-2 and TRBJ2-5; 14 bases line up with TRBD2. J was trimmed by 7 bases and V by 3 bases; bases with no gene match: 13. CDR1 and CDR2 (germline): SGHTA, FQGNSA. The CDR3 has 18 residues. CDR3 sequence (DNA): TGTGCCAGCAGCTTGTGGACTAGCGGGAGGTCTCAAGCGGCGACCCAGTACTTC. It yields the protein CASSLWTSGRSQAATQYF. Full variable domain (missing parts from reference TRBV7-2 and TRBJ2-5): GAGVSQSPSNKVTEKGKDVELRCDPISGHTALYWYRQSLGQGLEFLIYFQGNSAPDKSGLPSDRFSAERTGGSVSTLTIQRTQQEDSAVYLCASSLWTSGRSQAATQYFGPGTRLLVL.

V usage is TRBV5-4 and J usage is TRBJ1-1, with D perhaps matching TRBD1 (5 bases). The germline V gene has CDR1 SGHNT and CDR2 YYREEE (reference sequence). The CDR3 is 12 amino acids. Trimming took off 4 bases at V and 8 bases at J, with 12 bases between the two ends. The CDR3 coding sequence is TGTGCCAGCAGCCTGTGGGGGAAGGAAGCTTTCTTT. This codes for CASSLWGKEAFF.

The genes are TRBV30 and TRBJ2-2; D is perhaps TRBD1 (6 bases). This CDR3 region has 14 residues. The germline gives CDR1 GTSNPN, CDR2 SVGIG (reference sequence). V shed 5 bases and J shed 1 base, with 11 bases lying between them. In DNA, the CDR3 is TGTGCCTGGGCCTCAGGGGAGAACACCGGGGAGCTGTTTTTT. It is translated as CAWASGENTGELFF.

The V gene is TRBV27, the J gene TRBJ2-7, with D perhaps matching TRBD1 (7 bases). The CDR3 extends over 13 amino acids. Germline V gene lookup returns CDR1 MNHEY and CDR2 SMNVEV (reference sequence). The ends were cut back, 3 bases at V and 7 bases at J, with 13 bases in the middle. The CDR3 bases are TGTGCCAGCAGTTTCGACAGGGCGGGAGAGCAGTACTTC. Protein product: CASSFDRAGEQYF.

This clone was seen a few times. The V call is TRBV5-1, the J call TRBJ1-2; TRBD1 matches 7 bases. The J segment lost 4 bases and the V segment lost 0 bases, leaving 9 bases of the junction unmatched. Germline lookup yields CDR1 SGHRS and CDR2 YFSETQ. There are 16 residues in the CDR3. CDR3 residues: CASSLGPGQLFYGYTF. Written as DNA, the CDR3 is TGCGCCAGCAGCTTGGGGCCGGGACAGTTATTCTATGGCTACACCTTC.